Given below is one T cell receptor (beta chain) in context. The specificity of this receptor is unknown. No much larger clonotype is one base removed from it; base qualities were not supplied. RNA was extracted with the RNeasy kit and 0.5 to 1 ug was reverse transcribed using random hexamers. TCR beta CDR3 regions were amplified with the immunoSEQ multiplex PCR assay covering 54 Vbeta and 13 Jbeta segments. To correct PCR amplification bias, a synthetic template baseline was used for both primer optimization and computational correction. As for how the authors treated the data: Only productive sequences were kept, with reads annotated to V, D and J genes according to IMGT and analyzed in immunoSEQ Analyzer. Clonality was calculated as one minus the Shannon entropy normalized by log2 of the number of productive unique sequences. Public and private clones were assessed among the 100 most prevalent clones of each patient and control. A clone was defined as Susac-specific if it was absent from the healthy and MS cohorts, from some 1,100 published viral clones and from other ImmuneACCESS disease sequences. TCRdb reanalyzed the raw reads on its own, using fastp at Q25 for trimming and MiXCR for clone calling, and kept in-frame beta chains. Rows are unified per CDR3 protein, each entry keeping the most common DNA and genes. These V and J calls are TCRdb output, not the study's own analysis. Present in this sample are roughly 330,000 distinct CDR3 sequences, roughly nine tenths of which were seen just once. Jointly, the top ten make up roughly 0.064% of the sample.

This sample was included in a study of CD8 T cells in Susac syndrome (dated by TCRdb to about 2019). Concerning the study at large: Whether CD8+ T cell activation and differentiation in Susac syndrome was antigen driven was tested using repertoire sequencing.

The germline V gene sets CDR1 to SGHTA and CDR2 to FQGTGA. CDR3 length: 16 amino acids, cysteine to phenylalanine. The kept DNA is CDR3 alone, 48 bases in frame from the first base. V loses 3 bases, J loses 3 bases, and the germline ends lie 15 bases apart. The investigation overall reported the following: The study acknowledged that relatively few individuals were included in the TCR sequencing and HLA analysis.

Peripheral blood CD8+ and CD4+ T cells from healthy donors, Susac syndrome patients and multiple sclerosis patients were profiled using high-throughput TCR beta sequencing. The multiple sclerosis controls were treatment-naive patients who had stable or active relapsing-remitting disease and met the revised McDonald criteria. Bulk CD8+ and CD4+ T cells were purified magnetically by negative isolation, whereas CD8+ TEMRA cells were enriched by FACS. Blood was drawn into EDTA tubes, processed within 24 hours, and PBMCs were isolated by density gradient centrifugation. PBMCs destined for TCR sequencing were cryopreserved in liquid nitrogen and later thawed in a 37 °C water bath. The sorted or isolated CD4+, CD8+ and CD8+ TEMRA cells reached a purity of at least 90%.

The clonotype was recovered from a human donor with multiple sclerosis. The rearrangement combines TRBV7-3 with TRBJ2-1; tentative D gene TRBD1, with 6 bases matching. The sample taken for sequencing was CD4+ T cells from PBMCs. The bases read TGTGCCAGCAGCTTGACAGGTCGGCGGGTCTACAATGAGCAGTTCTTC. Its amino acids are CASSLTGRRVYNEQFF. Reference TRBV7-3 and TRBJ2-1 genes cover what lies past the CDR3, so the full variable domain is GAGVSQTPSNKVTEKGKYVELRCDPISGHTALYWYRQSLGQGPEFLIYFQGTGAADDSGLPNDRFFAVRPEGSVSTLKIQRTERGDSAVYLCASSLTGRRVYNEQFFGPGTRLTVL.